Shown below are 8 T cell receptor beta chains from a single sample sequenced in a study of monozygotic twins with inflammatory bowel disease. TCRdb reprocessed the 5' RACE reads and reports one entry per CDR3 protein, with no DNA. The listing contains approximately 150,000 distinct CDR3 sequences. Sample: blood. These receptors were obtained from a human donor with ulcerative colitis or Crohn's disease, or a healthy co-twin of an affected twin (not recorded which).

The gene calls are TRBV20-1 and TRBJ1-1; TCRdb returns TRBD1, unconfirmable since there is no DNA. Germline V gene lookup returns CDR1 DFQATT and CDR2 SNEGSKA (reference sequence). The CDR3 has 15 amino acids. The CDR3 loop reads CSAAGGASGKTEAFF.

The genes are TRBV4-1 and TRBJ2-7; as DNA is missing, the TRBD2 call by TCRdb cannot be tested. The CDR3 covers 16 residues. Germline values: CDR1 MGHRA, CDR2 YSYEKL. The CDR3 reads CASSQDRPLRHYEQYF.

This rearrangement joins TRBV9 to TRBJ1-6; TCRdb returns TRBD1, unconfirmable since there is no DNA. The germline CDR1 and CDR2 sequences are SGDLS and YYNGEE. CDR3 length equals 14 residues. The CDR3 loop reads CASTLGTLNSPLHF.

The chain carries TRBV20-1 and TRBJ2-1; the D call of TRBD1 rests on TCRdb alone, since no DNA is present to check it. Germline V CDR1 and CDR2: DFQATT, SNEGSKA (reference sequence). The CDR3 loop spans 14 amino acids. CDR3 amino acids: CSAPLRGWYNEQFF.

V gene TRBV11-2 combines with J gene TRBJ2-2; TCRdb proposes TRBD1, but this gene call is untestable without DNA. The CDR3 is made up of 16 amino acids. Germline assignment: CDR1 SGHAT and CDR2 FQNNGV. The CDR3 loop reads CASSQVWDRGSGELFF.

The J gene is TRBJ1-1, the V gene TRBV5-1; TCRdb gives TRBD1 as the D gene, but with no DNA this cannot be confirmed. The CDR3 spans 14 residues. Germline values: CDR1 SGHRS, CDR2 YFSETQ. CDR3 amino acids: CASSLKGRDTEAFF.

The V gene is TRBV7-2, the J gene TRBJ1-4. This CDR3 comprises 16 residues. Germline V gene sequence: CDR1 SGHTA, CDR2 FQGNSA. CDR3: CASSLVGFATNEKLFF.

The chain carries TRBV20-1 and TRBJ1-5; no DNA is available, so the TRBD1 call from TCRdb remains unchecked. In germline, CDR1 is DFQATT, CDR2 SNEGSKA (reference sequence). The CDR3 consists of 14 residues. The CDR3: CSARVVGAGQPQHF.